These 17 T cell receptor gamma chains were sequenced from one sample in a study of gamma delta lymphoproliferative disorders and STAT genes. PBMCs from patients and controls supplied the genomic DNA for sequencing. TCRdb processed the multiplex PCR reads again with the CATT caller. Counted here are over a thousand gamma-chain clones, approximately 11% occurring once; the ten biggest clones make up 17%. The sequencing sample was made of blood. These receptors all come from a human donor in good health.

This clone is medium-sized (0.01 to 0.1%) in the sample. CDR3 amino acids: CATWMNYYKKLF. CDR3 nucleotides: TGTGCCACCTGGATGAATTATTATAAGAAACTCTTT. V is TRGV4 and J is TRGJ1 or TRGJ2. TCRdb leaves out the J gene; it was filled in here by matching the DNA to germline. CDR1 and CDR2 from the germline V gene are EGSTGY and YDSYTSSV. The CDR3 loop spans 12 amino acids. V lost 6 bases to trimming and J lost 0 bases; unmatched junction nucleotides: 2.

By share of the sample, this clone is medium-sized. The DNA of the CDR3 is TGTGCCACCTGGGACAGGGTATATTATAAGAAACTCTTT. This gives the protein CATWDRVYYKKLF. The chain combines TRGV3 with TRGJ1 or TRGJ2. Because TCRdb records no J gene, it was assigned here through a match of the DNA to germline. CDR3 length: 13 residues. Germline V gene data show CDR1 as VTNTFY and CDR2 as YDVSTARD (reference sequence). V shed 0 bases, J shed 4 bases, and the junction held 3 bases outside the gene matches.

By sample share, this clone is medium-sized. The CDR3 loop reads CATWDFPKKLF. The CDR3 nucleotides are TGTGCCACCTGGGACTTCCCAAAGAAACTCTTT. The chain has TRGV3 and TRGJ1 or TRGJ2. Because TCRdb records no J gene, it was assigned here through a match of the DNA to germline. Trimming took 3 bases from V and 10 from J; bases not matched to a gene: 6. Germline V CDR1 and CDR2: VTNTFY, YDVSTARD (reference sequence). The CDR3 covers 11 residues.

This clone is deemed large (0.1 to 1%). This chain joins TRGV8 and TRGJP1. TCRdb leaves out the J gene; it was filled in here by matching the DNA to germline. The germline V gene encodes CDR1 VENAVY and CDR2 YDSYNSRV. This CDR3 region has 16 residues. V trimming: 4 bases; J trimming: 1 base; junction bases outside the gene matches: 9. CDR3 in DNA: TGTGCCACCTGGGACCGAAACCCTACCACTGGTTGGTTCAAGATATTT. Translation: CATWDRNPTTGWFKIF.

By share, this clone ranks as large (0.1 to 1%). The V and J genes are TRGV10 and TRGJ1 or TRGJ2. Here the J gene came from matching the DNA to germline, since TCRdb omits it. TRGV10 is assigned to the ORF class and has an uncertain function. The CDR3 has 11 amino acids. With 8 bases clipped from V and 3 bases from J, the junction kept 2 bases outside the gene matches. CDR3: CAAWTYYKKLF. DNA for the CDR3: TGTGCTGCGTGGACTTATTATAAGAAACTCTTT.

Turning to this clone: The limits of the CDR3 on the DNA are not certain, so only TCRdb's listed CDR3 is given. The J gene went uncalled, whereas the V gene is TRGV3. Termini included, the CDR3 measures 20 amino acids. Germline V CDR1 and CDR2: VTNTFY, YDVSTARD (reference sequence). This CDR3 is CATWDRPRIIRNSLAVEQHF.

By share, this clone counts as medium-sized (0.01 to 0.1%). V is TRGV3 and J is TRGJ1 or TRGJ2. Assignment of the J gene here rests on matching the DNA to germline, because TCRdb gives none. In germline, CDR1 is VTNTFY, CDR2 YDVSTARD (reference sequence). The V segment lost 0 bases and the J segment 4 bases; nucleotides outside the gene matches: 12. This CDR3 is built from 16 residues. The CDR3 DNA sequence: TGTGCCACCTGGGACAGGCCACCATCGACCTATTATAAGAAACTCTTT. Its protein is CATWDRPPSTYYKKLF.

Relative to its sample, this clone is medium-sized (0.01 to 0.1%). The J gene is TRGJ1 or TRGJ2, the V gene TRGV9. TCRdb leaves out the J gene; it was filled in here by matching the DNA to germline. CDR3 size: 10 residues. The J segment lost 7 bases and the V segment lost 5 bases, leaving 2 bases of the junction unmatched. CDR1 GITISATS and CDR2 ISYDGTV come from the germline V gene (reference sequence). The CDR3 bases are TGTGCCTTGTGGGGATATAAGAAACTCTTT. Translated, it gives CALWGYKKLF.

The table lists this clone with a few counts. TCRdb pairs this DNA with a much larger clone's protein that differs at residue 3, likely a read error; the protein shown was translated from the DNA. The chain joins TRGV3 to TRGJ1 or TRGJ2. The J gene, missing from TCRdb, was assigned here through DNA to germline matching. CDR3 length: 11 residues. Per the germline V gene, CDR1 is VTNTFY and CDR2 is YDVSTARD (reference sequence). This CDR3 reads CAAWDTHKKLF. The CDR3 nucleotides are TGTGCCGCCTGGGACACTCACAAGAAACTCTTT.

Relative to its sample, this clone is large. J is TRGJP1 and V is TRGV10. Because TCRdb records no J gene, it was assigned here through a match of the DNA to germline. TRGV10 is filed as an ORF, its function uncertain. V shed 8 bases and J 10 bases; nucleotides not matched to a gene: 5. This CDR3 has 11 amino acids. Written as DNA, the CDR3 is TGTGCTGCGTGGGAGGATTGGTTCAAGATATTT. Amino acids: CAAWEDWFKIF.

This clone is deemed medium-sized. J is TRGJ1 or TRGJ2 and V is TRGV10. Matching the DNA to germline supplied the J gene, which TCRdb does not give. TRGV10 is treated as an ORF (open reading frame) with a function not yet certain. CDR3 length: 13 amino acids. With V trimmed by 8 bases and J by 0 bases, 5 bases remained unmatched. The CDR3 DNA follows: TGTGCTGCGTGGGGGACGAATTATTATAAGAAACTCTTT. Translating it yields CAAWGTNYYKKLF.

Note on this clone: Being one base from a much bigger clone, this may be a read error. The DNA is omitted, as the CDR3 cannot be located on it reliably, and the CDR3 follows TCRdb's listing. The V gene call is TRGV9, and the J gene call is absent. The V gene's germline CDR1 is GITISATS and CDR2 ISYDGTV (reference sequence). The CDR3 region is 24 residues in length, termini included. CDR3 sequence: CAMWETLHLLLCLVGDPSPDKKLF.

Relative to its sample, this clone is medium-sized. The chain employs TRGV2 and TRGJ1 or TRGJ2. TCRdb records no J gene; here it was assigned by comparing the DNA to germline. The length of the CDR3 is 14 residues. Germline-derived CDR1 and CDR2 are EGSNGY and YDSYNSKV. V shed 4 bases, J shed 3 bases, and the junction held 9 bases outside the gene matches. The CDR3 sequence is CATWETVSYYKKLF. CDR3 sequence (DNA): TGTGCCACCTGGGAGACGGTAAGTTATTATAAGAAACTCTTT.

This clone is labeled as medium-sized. This chain connects TRGV2 to TRGJ1 or TRGJ2. Assignment of the J gene here rests on matching the DNA to germline, because TCRdb gives none. The CDR3 contains 14 residues. V shed 1 base, J shed 0 bases, and the junction held 3 bases outside the gene matches. CDR1 is EGSNGY and CDR2 is YDSYNSKV in the germline V gene. The CDR3 loop reads CATWDGSNYYKKLF. Here the CDR3 DNA reads TGTGCCACCTGGGACGGATCGAATTATTATAAGAAACTCTTT.

With respect to this clone: The DNA is left out, because the CDR3 cannot be placed on it with certainty; the CDR3 is given as TCRdb lists it. The V gene corresponds to TRGV10; no J gene was called. Being an ORF, TRGV10 has a function that is uncertain. Counting both end residues, the CDR3 totals 17 amino acids. The CDR3 is CTTVLRGIRTNYYKKLF.

The gene calls are TRGV4 and TRGJ1 or TRGJ2. TCRdb leaves out the J gene; it was filled in here by matching the DNA to germline. With V trimmed by 4 bases and J by 3 bases, 6 bases remained unmatched. Germline CDR1 EGSTGY, CDR2 YDSYTSSV. The CDR3 is 13 residues long. The CDR3 region is CATWESPYYKKLF. CDR3 bases: TGTGCCACCTGGGAGTCCCCTTATTATAAGAAACTCTTT.

In this sample, this clone is large. This sequence joins TRGV11 and TRGJ1 or TRGJ2. The J gene is not listed in TCRdb, so it was assigned here from a DNA match to germline. TRGV11 is known as an ORF, though its function is uncertain. The CDR3 consists of 14 residues. V gave up 11 bases and J gave up 8 bases; unmatched junction bases: 18. The CDR3 loop is CACYRLISFNKKLF. The CDR3 DNA reads TGTGCCTGCTATCGACTTATTTCCTTTAATAAGAAACTCTTT.